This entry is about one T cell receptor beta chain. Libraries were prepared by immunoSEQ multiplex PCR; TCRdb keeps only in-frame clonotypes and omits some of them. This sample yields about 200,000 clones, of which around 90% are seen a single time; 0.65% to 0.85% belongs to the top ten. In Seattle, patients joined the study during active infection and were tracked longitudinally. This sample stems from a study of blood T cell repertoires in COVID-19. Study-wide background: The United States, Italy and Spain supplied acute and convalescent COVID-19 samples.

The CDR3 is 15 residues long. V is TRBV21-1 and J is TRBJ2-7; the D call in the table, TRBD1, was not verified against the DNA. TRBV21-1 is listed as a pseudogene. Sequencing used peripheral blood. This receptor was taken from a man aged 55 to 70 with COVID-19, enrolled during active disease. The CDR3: CASTPPDREVYEQYF. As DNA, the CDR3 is TGTGCCAGCACCCCCCCGGACAGGGAGGTCTACGAGCAGTACTTC.